This TCR beta chain derives from a study of T-cell reconstitution after alpha-beta-depleted transplantation in children (dated by TCRdb to the mid-2010s). Background on the whole study: Using TCR repertoire profiling, the study followed T-cell immune reconstitution in a quantitative way in children after TCRalphabeta/CD19-depleted allogeneic hematopoietic cell transplantation.

Interpreted using the paper, the treatment or condition label stands for: allogeneic hematopoietic cell transplantation with graft depleted of TCRalphabeta T cells and CD19 B cells. Transplant recipients were children who received TCRalphabeta/CD19-depleted allogeneic hematopoietic cell grafts. This clonotype has at least ten counts. What antigen it recognizes has not been identified. The record has no base qualities; no much larger clone is one base away. The library was prepared using PCR. Sequencing was performed on an Illumina HiSeq 2500. To normalize quantification of the TCRbeta repertoire, the TCR libraries were built with molecular barcoding that relied on unique molecular identifiers. TCRdb ran its own pipeline on the public reads, namely fastp trimming at Q25 and MiXCR clone calling, and kept in-frame beta chains. Identical CDR3 proteins give one entry, which carries the most common genes and DNA. The sample data list 600,000 to 700,000 distinct CDR3 sequences, and approximately 14% of these were observed just once. About 0.79% of the sample belongs to the ten largest clones.

Beyond this particular receptor, the publication reports: Hyperexpanded clone frequencies declined over subsequent months; after one year, T-cell counts and TCRbeta diversity were mostly attributed to newly produced T cells. In some patients, the high TCRbeta diversity seen at day 60 was put down to recipient T cells and intrathymic progenitors that had survived conditioning. Apparently early alphabetaT-cell count recovery about two months after transplant reportedly relied on only several hundred rapidly expanded clones derived from non-depleted graft cells.

This sequence was found in a girl aged 2 to 10 with congenital amegakaryocytic thrombocytopenia, due to receive a stem cell transplant. Sequenced material: PBMCs, taken before TCRalphabeta/CD19-depleted stem cell transplant.

The nucleotides are TGTGCCAGCAGCGCTATCTTTTCAGACTACCACTCCTACGAGCAGTACTTC. It specifies CASSAIFSDYHSYEQYF. The V and J segments used are TRBV7-4 and TRBJ2-7; the D region possibly corresponds to TRBD2 (5 bases align). Trimming costs V 5 bases and J 0 bases, and their ends lie 20 bases apart. The CDR3 covers 17 residues, taking in both the cysteine and the phenylalanine. Of all the DNA, just the CDR3 is kept, 51 bases in frame from base 1. Sequences SGHVT (CDR1) and SQSDAQ (CDR2) are obtained from the germline V gene.